The rows below give T cell receptor beta chains drawn from one sample of a study of spatial heterogeneity in lung cancer. MiXCR, run by TCRdb on the 5' RACE reads, gives a single entry per CDR3 protein. The data contain around 60,000 distinct CDR3 sequences, around 8.2% of them singletons. Material: PBMCs, obtained at surgery. Source of these receptors: a female donor with early-stage non-small cell lung cancer. Both conserved end residues are part of each CDR3. A D gene is named only where the DNA matches it firmly. Expanded clones get a size class; other rows say once, few or many, or leave the size out.

v_call	clone_size	d_call	j_call	cdr3_aa	cdr3_nt
TRBV28	.	TRBD2	TRBJ2-7	CASSLWGETGGLAGYEQYF	TGTGCCAGCAGTTTATGGGGAGAGACAGGGGGACTAGCGGGCTACGAGCAGTACTTC
TRBV7-3	many	TRBD2	TRBJ2-1	CASSLTASGWDEQFF	TGTGCCAGCAGCTTAACGGCTAGCGGTTGGGATGAGCAGTTCTTC
TRBV18	many	.	TRBJ1-1	CASSLGGAEAFF	TGTGCCAGCTCGCTCGGGGGGGCTGAAGCTTTCTTT
TRBV28	.	TRBD2	TRBJ2-1	CASSDTSGRYNEQFF	TGTGCCAGCAGCGACACTAGCGGGAGGTACAATGAGCAGTTCTTC
TRBV28	many	TRBD1	TRBJ1-2	CASSFTGAALSYTF	TGTGCCAGCAGTTTTACAGGGGCCGCCCTTAGCTACACCTTC
TRBV29-1	many	TRBD1	TRBJ1-2	CSVDGPGGKKDYGYTF	TGCAGCGTTGACGGGCCAGGGGGGAAGAAAGACTATGGCTACACCTTC
TRBV25-1	many	TRBD1	TRBJ2-2	CASSGMTGTGGWNTGELFF	TGTGCCAGCAGTGGCATGACCGGGACAGGGGGCTGGAACACCGGGGAGCTGTTTTTT
TRBV27	.	TRBD1	TRBJ2-7	CASQQGSSYEQYF	TGTGCCAGCCAACAGGGGTCTAGCTACGAGCAGTACTTC
TRBV7-8	many	.	TRBJ1-1	CASSLEALMNTEAFF	TGTGCCAGCAGCTTAGAAGCGTTGATGAACACTGAAGCTTTCTTT
TRBV29-1	many	TRBD2	TRBJ2-5	CSVASRRTSGGETQYF	TGCAGCGTTGCGTCAAGGAGGACTAGCGGGGGAGAGACCCAGTACTTC
TRBV6-5	many	.	TRBJ2-1	CASNPGNLQFF	TGTGCCAGCAATCCGGGAAACCTACAATTCTTC
TRBV20-1	.	.	TRBJ1-2	CSAEGSGTVPYGYTF	TGCAGTGCGGAGGGGAGTGGAACCGTTCCTTATGGCTACACCTTC
TRBV25-1	.	.	TRBJ2-1	CASRGYYNEQFF	TGTGCCAGCAGGGGCTACTACAATGAGCAGTTCTTC
TRBV20-1	few	TRBD1	TRBJ1-6	CSARGGQANNSPLHF	TGCAGTGCTAGAGGAGGACAGGCGAATAATTCACCCCTCCACTTT
TRBV6-6	many	TRBD1	TRBJ1-4	CASSYQGPGTGSEKLFF	TGTGCCAGCAGTTATCAGGGCCCCGGGACAGGGAGTGAAAAACTGTTTTTT
TRBV7-9	.	.	TRBJ2-1	CASSPVLQGSYNEQFF	TGTGCCAGCAGCCCGGTATTACAGGGCTCCTACAATGAGCAGTTCTTC
TRBV10-3	.	TRBD1	TRBJ1-5	CAISSGTGGDQPQHF	TGTGCCATCAGTTCCGGGACAGGGGGGGACCAGCCCCAGCATTTT
TRBV10-3	many	.	TRBJ1-2	CAISESSRAGGYTF	TGTGCCATCAGTGAGTCGAGCAGGGCGGGAGGCTACACCTTC
TRBV7-2	.	.	TRBJ1-5	CASSWDGDGTQHF	TGTGCCAGCAGTTGGGACGGGGATGGGACCCAGCATTTT
TRBV9	.	.	TRBJ2-2	CASSVGTFGELFF	TGTGCCAGCAGCGTTGGGACGTTCGGGGAGCTGTTTTTT
TRBV5-6	many	TRBD2	TRBJ2-7	CASSFAGTSPNEQYF	TGTGCCAGCAGCTTTGCCGGGACTAGCCCTAATGAGCAGTACTTC
TRBV2	many	.	TRBJ1-1	CASSPLSLNTEAFF	TGTGCCAGCAGTCCACTAAGTCTGAACACTGAAGCTTTCTTT
TRBV5-8	.	TRBD1	TRBJ1-6	CASSLKTGSSYNSPLHF	TGTGCCAGCAGCCTGAAGACAGGGAGCTCCTATAATTCACCCCTCCACTTT
TRBV6-5	once	.	TRBJ2-5	CASSLNKGFRETQYF	TGTGCCAGCAGCCTAAACAAGGGGTTCAGGGAGACCCAGTACTTC
TRBV5-1	few	TRBD2	TRBJ2-2	CASSSLAGAGELFF	TGCGCCAGCAGCTCCCTGGCGGGAGCCGGGGAGCTGTTTTTT
TRBV25-1	.	.	TRBJ1-1	CASSESGQVEAFF	TGTGCCAGCAGTGAATCAGGCCAGGTTGAAGCTTTCTTT
TRBV19	many	.	TRBJ2-7	CASSTSFSNEQYF	TGTGCCAGTTCTACTAGTTTCTCTAACGAGCAGTACTTC
TRBV6-6	.	TRBD1	TRBJ1-5	CASSYGRQGARSNQPQHF	TGTGCCAGCAGTTACGGGCGACAGGGGGCAAGGAGCAATCAGCCCCAGCATTTT
TRBV12-3/TRBV12-4	many	TRBD1	TRBJ2-5	CASSSGGPETQYF	TGTGCCAGCAGCTCAGGGGGCCCGGAGACCCAGTACTTC
TRBV5-5	.	TRBD1	TRBJ1-5	CASSTEGTGTGQPQHF	TGTGCCAGCAGCACGGAGGGGACAGGAACCGGGCAGCCCCAGCATTTT
TRBV10-3	few	.	TRBJ1-6	CAIAQGNSPLHF	TGTGCCATTGCCCAGGGCAATTCACCCCTCCACTTT
TRBV15	.	.	TRBJ1-4	CATSRDILKLGEKLFF	TGTGCCACCAGCAGAGATATCCTCAAGTTAGGAGAAAAACTGTTTTTT
TRBV7-3	once	.	TRBJ1-4	CASSPQGTGDEKLFF	TGTGCCAGCAGCCCTCAAGGGACCGGTGATGAAAAACTGTTTTTT
TRBV28	many	.	TRBJ2-2	CASSLMMGYRELFF	TGTGCCAGCAGTTTAATGATGGGGTACCGGGAGCTGTTTTTT
TRBV15	few	.	TRBJ2-3	CATSRDKGEADTQYF	TGTGCCACCAGCAGAGATAAGGGGGAAGCAGATACGCAGTATTTT
TRBV3-1	few	TRBD2	TRBJ2-3	CASSRLAGDTQYF	TGTGCCAGCAGCCGTTTAGCGGGAGATACGCAGTATTTT
TRBV29-1	few	TRBD2	TRBJ2-1	CSVGLAGVGEQFF	TGCAGCGTTGGACTAGCGGGAGTTGGGGAGCAGTTCTTC
TRBV11-2	many	.	TRBJ2-3	CASSLETGGYTQYF	TGTGCCAGCAGCTTGGAAACCGGGGGCTATACGCAGTATTTT
TRBV20-1	few	TRBD1	TRBJ1-5	CSARGQVLSRRNQPQHF	TGCAGTGCTAGGGGACAGGTTTTATCGCGACGCAATCAGCCCCAGCATTTT
TRBV20-1	few	TRBD1	TRBJ2-7	CSAQGAGTGYEQYF	TGCAGTGCCCAGGGCGCCGGGACAGGCTACGAGCAGTACTTC
TRBV30	.	.	TRBJ1-1	CAWTEPSDTEAFF	TGTGCCTGGACCGAGCCGTCCGACACTGAAGCTTTCTTT
TRBV7-6	.	.	TRBJ1-1	CASSLRQNTEAFF	TGTGCCAGCAGCTTAAGACAGAACACTGAAGCTTTCTTT
TRBV10-3	.	.	TRBJ1-1	CATELGVDTEAFF	TGTGCCACCGAATTAGGGGTGGACACTGAAGCTTTCTTT
TRBV9	.	.	TRBJ1-1	CASSVSLLGTEAFF	TGTGCCAGCAGCGTCAGCCTATTAGGCACTGAAGCTTTCTTT